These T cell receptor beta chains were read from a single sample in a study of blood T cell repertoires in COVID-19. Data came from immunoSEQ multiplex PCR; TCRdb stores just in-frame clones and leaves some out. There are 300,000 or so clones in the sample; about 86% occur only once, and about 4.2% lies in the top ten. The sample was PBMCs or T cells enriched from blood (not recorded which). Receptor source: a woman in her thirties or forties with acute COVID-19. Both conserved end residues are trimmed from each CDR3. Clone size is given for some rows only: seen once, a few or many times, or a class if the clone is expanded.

CDR3 protein: ASSLSPGNTEAF
clone size: -
J gene: TRBJ1-1
V gene: TRBV14

CDR3 protein: ASSPSWGLAYNEQF
clone size: -
J gene: TRBJ2-1
V gene: TRBV18

CDR3 protein: ASSPGFGVPGQGVGGAQH
clone size: -
J gene: TRBJ1-5
V gene: TRBV6-2/TRBV6-3

CDR3 protein: ASSQGGPEQF
clone size: once
J gene: TRBJ2-1
V gene: TRBV4-2

CDR3 protein: ASNKDRDRSPLH
clone size: -
J gene: TRBJ1-6
V gene: TRBV2

CDR3 protein: ASSLSSGNTGELF
clone size: -
J gene: TRBJ2-2
V gene: TRBV7-3

CDR3 protein: ASRPTGPIGGYT
clone size: -
J gene: TRBJ1-2
V gene: TRBV7-9

CDR3 protein: ASSTATNTEAF
clone size: -
J gene: TRBJ1-1
V gene: TRBV7-9

CDR3 protein: ASKEGRTEAF
clone size: -
J gene: TRBJ1-1
V gene: TRBV27

CDR3 protein: ASSLGASSYNEQF
clone size: -
J gene: TRBJ2-1
V gene: TRBV5-4

CDR3 protein: ATSDSGPSNYNEQF
clone size: -
J gene: TRBJ2-1
V gene: TRBV24-1

CDR3 protein: ASSLTTGGNTEAF
clone size: -
J gene: TRBJ1-1
V gene: TRBV11-3

CDR3 protein: ASSVDRDTEAF
clone size: once
J gene: TRBJ1-1
V gene: TRBV19

CDR3 protein: ASSPIVVANEKLF
clone size: -
J gene: TRBJ1-4
V gene: TRBV4-1

CDR3 protein: ASNMARNTEAF
clone size: -
J gene: TRBJ1-1
V gene: TRBV2

CDR3 protein: ASSLVGVVNEQF
clone size: once
J gene: TRBJ2-1
V gene: TRBV11-3

CDR3 protein: ASSTSRSETQY
clone size: -
J gene: TRBJ2-5
V gene: TRBV7-3

CDR3 protein: ASSLTGLGMNEQY
clone size: -
J gene: TRBJ2-7
V gene: TRBV28

CDR3 protein: ASSPRERSNQPQH
clone size: -
J gene: TRBJ1-5
V gene: TRBV19

CDR3 protein: ASSVGTANTEAF
clone size: -
J gene: TRBJ1-1
V gene: TRBV9

CDR3 protein: ASSQFRGAQAF
clone size: -
J gene: TRBJ1-1
V gene: TRBV7-2

CDR3 protein: ASSPLNSRGGTLNHLFTEAF
clone size: once
J gene: TRBJ1-1
V gene: TRBV18

CDR3 protein: SASGLAGAYNEQF
clone size: few
J gene: TRBJ2-1
V gene: TRBV20-1

CDR3 protein: ASSLSQERYYGYT
clone size: -
J gene: TRBJ1-2
V gene: TRBV28

CDR3 protein: ATSRTPGQGSSQTNEKLF
clone size: once
J gene: TRBJ1-4
V gene: TRBV15

CDR3 protein: ASSGSGAKNIQY
clone size: -
J gene: TRBJ2-4
V gene: TRBV25-1

CDR3 protein: AISRSGMSTDTQY
clone size: -
J gene: TRBJ2-3
V gene: TRBV10-3

CDR3 protein: ASSFPRDREY
clone size: -
J gene: TRBJ2-5
V gene: TRBV28

CDR3 protein: ASSVGGRGTEKLF
clone size: -
J gene: TRBJ1-4
V gene: TRBV9

CDR3 protein: ASSLRTGTNSYEQY
clone size: -
J gene: TRBJ2-7
V gene: TRBV28

CDR3 protein: ASSVSQGSGNTIY
clone size: -
J gene: TRBJ1-3
V gene: TRBV9

CDR3 protein: ATSDGRGTRLWGLSEQY
clone size: -
J gene: TRBJ2-7
V gene: TRBV24-1

CDR3 protein: ASSGLLTQAAPNTEAF
clone size: -
J gene: TRBJ1-1
V gene: TRBV9

CDR3 protein: ASRINLGEKLF
clone size: -
J gene: TRBJ1-4
V gene: TRBV12-3/TRBV12-4

CDR3 protein: ASSSGTEAF
clone size: -
J gene: TRBJ1-1
V gene: TRBV28

CDR3 protein: ASSSGLGNTIY
clone size: -
J gene: TRBJ1-3
V gene: TRBV27

CDR3 protein: ATRGTGSGNTGELF
clone size: -
J gene: TRBJ2-2
V gene: TRBV24-1

CDR3 protein: AISESSGGMNEQF
clone size: -
J gene: TRBJ2-1
V gene: TRBV10-3

CDR3 protein: ASSQDLSGSSYNEQF
clone size: -
J gene: TRBJ2-1
V gene: TRBV4-1

CDR3 protein: ASSTGSKRTDTQY
clone size: -
J gene: TRBJ2-3
V gene: TRBV27

CDR3 protein: ASSVSTGFYGYT
clone size: -
J gene: TRBJ1-2
V gene: TRBV19

CDR3 protein: ASSEHRIEDEQY
clone size: -
J gene: TRBJ2-7
V gene: TRBV2

CDR3 protein: ASSVGQGRAYEQY
clone size: -
J gene: TRBJ2-7
V gene: TRBV9

CDR3 protein: ASSRQGNTEAF
clone size: -
J gene: TRBJ1-1
V gene: TRBV7-2

CDR3 protein: ASSLVGREQY
clone size: -
J gene: TRBJ2-7
V gene: TRBV12-3/TRBV12-4

CDR3 protein: ASSPYLQDYGYT
clone size: -
J gene: TRBJ1-2
V gene: TRBV3-1/TRBV3-2

CDR3 protein: ASSGQGTETQY
clone size: -
J gene: TRBJ2-5
V gene: TRBV12-3/TRBV12-4

CDR3 protein: ASSPTGFGDSPLH
clone size: -
J gene: TRBJ1-6
V gene: TRBV27

CDR3 protein: ASQTGNYPDTQY
clone size: once
J gene: TRBJ2-3
V gene: TRBV5-1

CDR3 protein: ASSPELVSSAGELF
clone size: -
J gene: TRBJ2-2
V gene: TRBV5-1

CDR3 protein: ATSRGGRGYNEQF
clone size: -
J gene: TRBJ2-1
V gene: TRBV15

CDR3 protein: ASSQGGTEAF
clone size: -
J gene: TRBJ1-1
V gene: TRBV11-3

CDR3 protein: ASRGGSGVETQY
clone size: -
J gene: TRBJ2-5
V gene: TRBV6-6

CDR3 protein: SVGLAANTGELF
clone size: once
J gene: TRBJ2-2
V gene: TRBV29-1

CDR3 protein: ASSPPAGATGELF
clone size: few
J gene: TRBJ2-2
V gene: TRBV18

CDR3 protein: ASSLRTSGDTDTQY
clone size: -
J gene: TRBJ2-3
V gene: TRBV5-6

CDR3 protein: ASSSDRDGYT
clone size: -
J gene: TRBJ1-2
V gene: TRBV12-3/TRBV12-4

CDR3 protein: ASSAPPRVAGGSNEQF
clone size: -
J gene: TRBJ2-1
V gene: TRBV9

CDR3 protein: ASSYGSTGNNEQF
clone size: -
J gene: TRBJ2-1
V gene: TRBV6-5

CDR3 protein: ASSSRQGDTEAF
clone size: -
J gene: TRBJ1-1
V gene: TRBV6-2/TRBV6-3